Many counts were recorded for the clone carrying this TCR beta chain. Its target is not known. From germline, CDR1 is DFQATT and CDR2 SNEGSKA (reference sequence). Trimming took off 3 bases at V and 10 bases at J, with 15 bases between the two ends. CDR3 length: 12 amino acids. The sample is drawn from a study of T cells in Graves' hyperthyroidism and ophthalmopathy. Study as a whole: Before treatment of any kind, peripheral blood was taken at initial diagnosis.

RNA transcripts provided the source from which TCR beta CDR3 regions were amplified. The HTBI primer set served for first-round RT-PCR of the TCR CDR3. TCRdb re-called the multiplex PCR reads with MiXCR, one entry per CDR3 protein. Of hundreds of thousands of distinct CDR3 sequences listed, around 15% were seen once; the top ten hold roughly 18%. Overall study findings and caveats: Model-based prediction identified ophthalmopathy a median roughly 5.9 months prior to its onset.

This rearrangement joins TRBV20-1 to TRBJ1-1, with D possibly TRBD1 on 6 matching bases. The TCR comes from a woman between 18 and 29 years old with Graves' hyperthyroidism. The sequencing input was blood. This chain's CDR3 is CSASSGGRGAFF. DNA of the CDR3: TGCAGTGCTAGTAGTGGGGGGCGGGGAGCTTTCTTT.